This T cell receptor (beta chain) comes out of a study of graft-versus-host responses after intestinal transplantation. Study information: Grafts were multivisceral, liver-intestinal, or isolated intestinal. Uniformly, recipients were administered anti-thymocyte globulin induction with subsequent tacrolimus and steroids for three to four years. Whole-study results and caveats: Early post-transplant declines in HvG were associated with peak levels of circulating GvH clones. GvH clones occurred in recipient marrow; some first appeared in ileum or blood.

Details on this clone: Its cognate antigen is unknown.

TCRdb keeps only in-frame clones here, not all; method: immunoSEQ multiplex PCR. Of tens of thousands of clones detected, around 90% appear once; the ten largest clones hold about 0.28%. Here the sequenced sample was unstimulated CD4+ T cells sorted from spleen or lymph node cells, taken before intestinal transplant. This clonotype was obtained from a human donor who received an intestinal transplant.

DNA of the CDR3: TGTGCCATCAGTGAGTTTGGACTATCCACAGATACGCAGTATTTT. It specifies CAISEFGLSTDTQYF. The chain couples TRBV10-3 to TRBJ2-3, with D tentatively TRBD2 (6 bases). This CDR3 spans 15 amino acids. CDR1 is ENHRY and CDR2 is SYGVKD in the germline V gene. Trimming shortened V by 1 base and J by 2 bases, and 10 bases separated the two germline ends.